This record looks at one T cell receptor (beta chain) sequence and its context. Looked up from germline, CDR1 is SGHAT and CDR2 is FQDESV (reference sequence). This CDR3 is built from 15 residues. Between the trimmed V and J ends, which lost 6 bases and 0 bases, there was a span of 12 bases. The data were produced by immunoSEQ multiplex PCR, yet TCRdb's version contains in-frame clones alone and is incomplete. The table records around 250,000 clones, about four fifths of them present only once. This sample stems from a study of blood T cell repertoires in COVID-19. Study in general: Collection of acute and convalescent COVID-19 samples took place in the United States, Italy and Spain.

The TCR was taken from a man aged 45-65 years who had recovered from COVID-19. Sequenced input: PBMCs or T cells enriched from blood (not recorded which). The gene calls are TRBV11-1 and TRBJ1-5; D is ambiguous. Here the CDR3 reads CASSLDGNSNQPQHF. CDR3 DNA sequence: TGTGCCAGCAGTCTTGACGGGAATAGCAATCAGCCCCAGCATTTT.